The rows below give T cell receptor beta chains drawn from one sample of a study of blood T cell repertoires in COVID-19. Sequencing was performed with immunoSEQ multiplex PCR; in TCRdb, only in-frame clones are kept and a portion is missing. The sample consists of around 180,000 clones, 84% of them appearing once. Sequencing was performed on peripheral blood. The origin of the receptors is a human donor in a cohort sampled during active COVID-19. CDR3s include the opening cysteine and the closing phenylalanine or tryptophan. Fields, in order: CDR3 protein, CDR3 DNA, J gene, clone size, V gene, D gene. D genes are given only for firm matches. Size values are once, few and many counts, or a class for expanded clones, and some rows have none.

CDR3aa: CAREPGTLLEQYF
CDR3nt: TGTGCTAGGGAACCGGGAACACTCCTGGAGCAGTACTTC
j_gene: TRBJ2-7
abundance: .
v_gene: TRBV12-5
d_gene: .

CDR3aa: CASSPTGGFYGYTF
CDR3nt: TGTGCCAGCAGCCCGACAGGGGGCTTCTATGGCTACACCTTC
j_gene: TRBJ1-2
abundance: .
v_gene: TRBV11-2
d_gene: TRBD1

CDR3aa: CASSPTLYDRNTEAFF
CDR3nt: TGCGCCAGCAGCCCTACCCTCTACGACAGAAACACTGAAGCTTTCTTT
j_gene: TRBJ1-1
abundance: once
v_gene: TRBV4-1
d_gene: .

CDR3aa: CASSQREGADAAEKLFF
CDR3nt: TGCGCCAGCAGCCAGAGGGAAGGCGCAGACGCCGCGGAAAAACTGTTTTTT
j_gene: TRBJ1-4
abundance: once
v_gene: TRBV4-1
d_gene: .

CDR3aa: CASSRRQGNSPLHF
CDR3nt: TGTGCCAGCAGTCGGCGACAGGGAAATTCACCCCTCCACTTT
j_gene: TRBJ1-6
abundance: few
v_gene: TRBV2
d_gene: TRBD1

CDR3aa: CATSPRARETQYF
CDR3nt: TGTGCCACCAGCCCCAGGGCCCGAGAGACCCAGTACTTC
j_gene: TRBJ2-5
abundance: .
v_gene: TRBV15
d_gene: .

CDR3aa: CASSFGRGGYNEQFF
CDR3nt: TGTGCCAGCAGTTTCGGACGGGGGGGATACAATGAGCAGTTCTTC
j_gene: TRBJ2-1
abundance: .
v_gene: TRBV27
d_gene: TRBD2

CDR3aa: CASSLELAGYNEQFF
CDR3nt: TGTGCCAGCAGCTTAGAACTAGCGGGTTACAATGAGCAGTTCTTC
j_gene: TRBJ2-1
abundance: .
v_gene: TRBV7-8
d_gene: TRBD2

CDR3aa: CASSASRGSTGELFF
CDR3nt: TGCGCCAGCAGCGCATCCAGGGGTAGCACCGGGGAGCTGTTTTTT
j_gene: TRBJ2-2
abundance: .
v_gene: TRBV4-1
d_gene: .

CDR3aa: CASRIDRGPDYGYTF
CDR3nt: TGTGCCAGTAGGATAGACAGGGGGCCAGACTATGGCTACACCTTC
j_gene: TRBJ1-2
abundance: .
v_gene: TRBV19
d_gene: TRBD1

CDR3aa: CASSHGQGGDTNEKLFF
CDR3nt: TGTGCCAGCAGCCACGGACAGGGAGGAGACACTAATGAAAAACTGTTTTTT
j_gene: TRBJ1-4
abundance: once
v_gene: TRBV3-1/TRBV3-2
d_gene: TRBD1

CDR3aa: CASSEPGQGTRQYF
CDR3nt: TGTGCCAGCAGTGAACCGGGACAGGGGACTAGGCAGTACTTC
j_gene: TRBJ2-7
abundance: .
v_gene: TRBV9
d_gene: TRBD1

CDR3aa: CASSEDGQGPYNEQFF
CDR3nt: TGTGCCAGCAGCGAAGACGGACAGGGACCCTACAATGAGCAGTTCTTC
j_gene: TRBJ2-1
abundance: .
v_gene: TRBV11-3
d_gene: TRBD1

CDR3aa: CASSEYPDYEQYF
CDR3nt: TGTGCCAGCAGTGAATACCCAGACTACGAGCAGTACTTC
j_gene: TRBJ2-7
abundance: .
v_gene: TRBV6-1
d_gene: .

CDR3aa: CASRDYGDTQYF
CDR3nt: TGTGCCAGCAGGGACTACGGAGATACGCAGTATTTT
j_gene: TRBJ2-3
abundance: once
v_gene: TRBV6-5
d_gene: .

CDR3aa: CASSSPGLGADTQYF
CDR3nt: TGTGCCAGCAGTTCCCCGGGACTAGGGGCTGATACGCAGTATTTT
j_gene: TRBJ2-3
abundance: .
v_gene: TRBV5-4
d_gene: TRBD2

CDR3aa: CAWSVQGGQMYEQYF
CDR3nt: TGTGCCTGGAGTGTACAAGGGGGTCAAATGTACGAGCAGTACTTC
j_gene: TRBJ2-7
abundance: .
v_gene: TRBV30
d_gene: .

CDR3aa: CASSRRGEDGYTF
CDR3nt: TGTGCCAGCAGCCGGAGGGGAGAGGATGGCTACACCTTC
j_gene: TRBJ1-2
abundance: few
v_gene: TRBV3-1/TRBV3-2
d_gene: .

CDR3aa: CASSSGQTLEKLFF
CDR3nt: TGTGCCAGCAGCTCGGGACAGACCCTTGAAAAACTGTTTTTT
j_gene: TRBJ1-4
abundance: .
v_gene: TRBV5-6
d_gene: TRBD1

CDR3aa: CASSLTGDGELFF
CDR3nt: TGTGCCAGCAGCCTGACAGGGGACGGGGAGCTGTTTTTT
j_gene: TRBJ2-2
abundance: many
v_gene: TRBV7-6
d_gene: TRBD1

CDR3aa: CASSERTGGYEQYF
CDR3nt: TGTGCCAGCTCCGAAAGGACAGGGGGCTACGAGCAGTACTTC
j_gene: TRBJ2-7
abundance: .
v_gene: TRBV18
d_gene: TRBD1

CDR3aa: CASSKRDSSYEQYF
CDR3nt: TGTGCCAGCAGTAAAAGGGACAGCTCCTACGAGCAGTACTTC
j_gene: TRBJ2-7
abundance: .
v_gene: TRBV6-5
d_gene: TRBD1

CDR3aa: CASSEDSPNEQFF
CDR3nt: TGTGCCAGCAGCGAGGACTCACCCAATGAGCAGTTCTTC
j_gene: TRBJ2-1
abundance: .
v_gene: TRBV5-4
d_gene: .

CDR3aa: CASSRQDRASGNTIYF
CDR3nt: TGCGCCAGCAGCCGACAAGACAGGGCCTCTGGAAACACCATATATTTT
j_gene: TRBJ1-3
abundance: .
v_gene: TRBV4-1
d_gene: TRBD1

CDR3aa: CASSQDPSSYEQYF
CDR3nt: TGTGCCAGCAGCCAAGATCCTAGCTCCTACGAGCAGTACTTC
j_gene: TRBJ2-7
abundance: .
v_gene: TRBV3-1/TRBV3-2
d_gene: .

CDR3aa: CASSLLSSGGDEQFF
CDR3nt: TGTGCCAGCAGCTTATTGAGTAGCGGGGGGGATGAGCAGTTCTTC
j_gene: TRBJ2-1
abundance: .
v_gene: TRBV7-9
d_gene: TRBD2

CDR3aa: CATSRDRGPWELFF
CDR3nt: TGTGCCACCAGCAGAGACAGGGGGCCTTGGGAGCTGTTTTTT
j_gene: TRBJ2-2
abundance: .
v_gene: TRBV15
d_gene: TRBD1

CDR3aa: CASSQDGQGALNTEAFF
CDR3nt: TGTGCCAGCAGCCAAGACGGACAGGGGGCTCTAAACACTGAAGCTTTCTTT
j_gene: TRBJ1-1
abundance: once
v_gene: TRBV3-1/TRBV3-2
d_gene: TRBD1

CDR3aa: CASSFPGQGAEAFF
CDR3nt: TGTGCCAGCAGTTTCCCGGGACAGGGGGCTGAAGCTTTCTTT
j_gene: TRBJ1-1
abundance: .
v_gene: TRBV6-5
d_gene: TRBD1

CDR3aa: CASSVGGVGPSYEQYF
CDR3nt: TGTGCCAGCAGCGTTGGCGGAGTGGGGCCATCCTACGAGCAGTACTTC
j_gene: TRBJ2-7
abundance: .
v_gene: TRBV9
d_gene: .

CDR3aa: CASSIGTGRPLGGYTF
CDR3nt: TGTGCCAGCAGCATTGGGACAGGGAGGCCCCTCGGTGGCTACACCTTC
j_gene: TRBJ1-2
abundance: .
v_gene: TRBV5-6
d_gene: TRBD1

CDR3aa: CASSLGVRGDRAFF
CDR3nt: TGTGCCAGCAGCTTAGGGGTCCGGGGAGATAGGGCTTTCTTT
j_gene: TRBJ1-1
abundance: .
v_gene: TRBV7-8
d_gene: .

CDR3aa: CASSLRRGGVSTDTQYF
CDR3nt: TGTGCCAGCAGCCTCCGTCGTGGGGGCGTTAGCACAGATACGCAGTATTTT
j_gene: TRBJ2-3
abundance: .
v_gene: TRBV3-1/TRBV3-2
d_gene: .

CDR3aa: CASSRDRGGDTQYF
CDR3nt: TGTGCCAGCAGCAGGGACAGGGGTGGAGATACGCAGTATTTT
j_gene: TRBJ2-3
abundance: .
v_gene: TRBV5-4
d_gene: TRBD1

CDR3aa: CASSIMCLGVWWSYEQYF
CDR3nt: TGTGCCAGTAGTATTATGTGTTTGGGAGTTTGGTGGTCCTACGAGCAGTACTTC
j_gene: TRBJ2-7
abundance: .
v_gene: TRBV19
d_gene: .

CDR3aa: CASSYIGRVAQYF
CDR3nt: TGTGCCAGCAGTTACATAGGGCGGGTGGCCCAGTACTTC
j_gene: TRBJ2-5
abundance: .
v_gene: TRBV6-5
d_gene: .

CDR3aa: CASSEGTSWQNYNEQFF
CDR3nt: TGTGCCAGCAGTGAGGGAACTAGTTGGCAAAACTACAATGAGCAGTTCTTC
j_gene: TRBJ2-1
abundance: .
v_gene: TRBV6-4
d_gene: .

CDR3aa: CASSQVAGATHAGTQYF
CDR3nt: TGCGCCAGCAGCCAAGTTGCGGGGGCCACCCACGCTGGGACCCAGTACTTC
j_gene: TRBJ2-5
abundance: .
v_gene: TRBV4-1
d_gene: .

CDR3aa: CASSLGSSVRNEQYF
CDR3nt: TGTGCCAGCAGCCTCGGAAGTAGCGTGAGGAACGAGCAGTACTTC
j_gene: TRBJ2-7
abundance: once
v_gene: TRBV16
d_gene: .

CDR3aa: CASSLEQGLGYTF
CDR3nt: TGTGCCAGCAGCTTAGAGCAGGGCTTAGGCTACACCTTC
j_gene: TRBJ1-2
abundance: .
v_gene: TRBV11-2
d_gene: .

CDR3aa: CASSQAGGRQETQYF
CDR3nt: TGTGCCAGCAGCCAAGCGGGGGGGCGACAAGAGACCCAGTACTTC
j_gene: TRBJ2-5
abundance: .
v_gene: TRBV3-1/TRBV3-2
d_gene: TRBD2

CDR3aa: CASSAGEGAGYTF
CDR3nt: TGCGCCAGCAGCGCAGGGGAGGGAGCTGGCTACACCTTC
j_gene: TRBJ1-2
abundance: .
v_gene: TRBV5-1
d_gene: .